This T cell receptor (beta chain) was obtained from a study of T cells in Graves' hyperthyroidism and ophthalmopathy. Concerning this clonotype: Antigen: not known.

A NOSPECS grade of at least 4, a Clinical Activity Score of at least 3 and duration under 3 months were recorded in ophthalmopathy patients. Clinical symptoms, serum thyroxine, TRAb, thyroid ultrasound and orbital computed tomography informed diagnoses. RNA transcripts served as the template for amplifying TCR beta CDR3 regions. The HTBI primer set was used in a first-round RT-PCR of the TCR CDR3. A single record per CDR3 protein comes from TCRdb applying MiXCR to the multiplex PCR reads. Among fewer than 550,000 distinct CDR3 sequences, around 24% were seen once, and the ten largest hold over 9%. CDR1 is SGHAT, CDR2 FQNNGV, per germline. The CDR3 runs to 14 residues. Trimming shortened V by 3 bases and J by 3 bases, and 8 bases separated the two germline ends. The study's findings and limits: Blood also held most thyroid clonotypes expanded beyond 0.001.

Sequencing was performed on blood. J is TRBJ2-2 and V is TRBV11-2; D gene unclear. The TCR sequence derives from a woman aged 25 to 39 with Graves' ophthalmopathy. The CDR3 protein is CASSFPPYTGELFF. For the CDR3, the DNA is TGTGCCAGCAGCTTTCCCCCCTACACCGGGGAGCTGTTTTTT.